This T cell receptor beta chain emerged from a study of T cells after yellow fever vaccination. Study-wide background: Low-cell-number fractions were prepared with SMART-Seq v4 Ultra Low Input.

Production of TCR cDNA was by 5'RACE template switching, which also added a universal primer site and UMIs. TCRdb passed the 5' RACE reads through MiXCR, listing each CDR3 protein once. The sample consists of about 45,000 distinct CDR3 sequences, 6.8% of them appearing once. The CDR3 extends over 15 amino acids. Germline V gene data show CDR1 as MNHEY and CDR2 as SVGAGI. Trimming cost V 2 bases and J 1 base, with 8 bases left between them. General study results and limits: Contaminating bulk clonotypes could be abundant in FACS-sorted repertoires. Peaking on day 5 versus 15, the secondary response was faster but weaker.

The sample in question was CD8+ T cells not binding an NS4B(214-222) dextramer, sorted from PBMCs, obtained 45 days after the yellow fever booster vaccination. This TCR came from a man aged 30-40 years who received the YFV17D yellow fever vaccine. The chain combines TRBV6-5 with TRBJ2-2; D gene ambiguous. The CDR3 reads CASSYQTLNTGELFF. The CDR3 coding sequence is TGTGCCAGCAGTTACCAAACCCTGAACACCGGGGAGCTGTTTTTT.